The 12 T cell receptor beta chains presented below share a single source sample, sequenced in a study of patients and donors after allogeneic stem cell transplantation. Each CDR3 protein gets one entry after TCRdb re-called the RT-PCR reads with MiXCR. In the table there are approximately 140,000 distinct CDR3 sequences, about two fifths of which are singletons. Sequencing was performed on blood, either unsorted or a sorted T cell fraction (not recorded which). The receptors stem from a human donor who was either an allogeneic HSCT recipient or a stem cell or donor lymphocyte infusion donor (not recorded which). It is not recorded whose cells these are; they may come from a transplant donor.

The rearrangement joins TRBV9 to TRBJ1-1; D may be TRBD1 (5 bases). The CDR3 loop spans 17 amino acids. Germline V gene sequence: CDR1 SGDLS, CDR2 YYNGEE. V lost 0 bases and J 0 bases, leaving 15 bases between the germline ends. In nucleotides, the CDR3 is TGTGCCAGCAGCGTAGGGTCCTGGGGCCCCATGAACACTGAAGCTTTCTTT. This encodes CASSVGSWGPMNTEAFF.

Only one count was recorded for this clonotype. The chain couples TRBV2 to TRBJ2-1; the match to TRBD2 covers 10 bases. The CDR3 spans 14 residues. V shed 6 bases and J 6 bases; nucleotides not matched to a gene: 5. Germline CDR1 and CDR2: SNHLY and FYNNEI. The CDR3 reads CASSPGLAPNEQFF. For the CDR3, the DNA is TGTGCCAGCAGCCCGGGACTAGCGCCCAATGAGCAGTTCTTC.

In this sample, this clonotype turned up a few times. The chain carries TRBV20-1 and TRBJ2-7; 9 bases map to TRBD1. The CDR3 runs 13 residues. CDR1 is DFQATT and CDR2 is SNEGSKA in the germline V gene (reference sequence). Trimming cost V 3 bases and J 6 bases; bases outside gene matches: 6. DNA of the CDR3: TGCAGTGCTAGCGTAGGACAGGGGTTCGAGCAGTACTTC. Its translation: CSASVGQGFEQYF.

The chain has TRBV7-6 and TRBJ1-1; 9 bases agree with TRBD1. Losses at the gene ends were 5 bases for V and 4 bases for J; bases not matched to a gene: 8. The CDR3 is 15 amino acids. Germline loops: CDR1 SGHVS, CDR2 FNYEAQ. The CDR3 DNA reads TGTGCCAGCAGCCCCGGGACAGGGCGAATCACTGAAGCTTTCTTT. It codes for CASSPGTGRITEAFF.

This clonotype has only a few counts. The J gene is TRBJ1-1, the V gene TRBV24-1; 8 nucleotides match TRBD1. The CDR3 sequence is 15 residues long. The V and J ends lost 1 base and 3 bases, in that order; junction bases with no gene match: 3. Germline CDR1 is KGHDR and CDR2 is SFDVKD. The CDR3 DNA reads as TGTGCCACCAGTGATTTCCGGACAGGGCACACTGAAGCTTTCTTT. Its translation is CATSDFRTGHTEAFF.

Worth noting for this clonotype: Relative to the germline gene, one junction end is altered; a read error may explain this. The rearrangement links TRBV9 to TRBJ2-6, with a possible D match to TRBD1 (5 bases). Germline CDR1 is SGDLS and CDR2 is YYNGEE. CDR3 size: 18 residues. DNA of the CDR3: TGTGCCAGCAGCGTATTAGGGGCGTCCCGCTCTGTGGCCAACGTCCTGACTTTC. It specifies CASSVLGASRSVANVLTF. Full variable domain (remainder filled in from reference TRBV9 and TRBJ2-6): DSGVTQTPKHLITATGQRVTLRCSPRSGDLSVYWYQQSLDQGLQFLIQYYNGEERAKGNILERFSAQQFPDLHSELNLSSLELGDSALYFCASSVLGASRSVANVLTFGAGSRLTVL.

V usage is TRBV2 and J usage is TRBJ1-1; D gene uncertain. The V end was cut by 1 base, the J end by 5 bases, with 8 bases between. This CDR3 region has 13 residues. CDR1 is SNHLY and CDR2 is FYNNEI in the germline V gene. The CDR3 region has the DNA TGTGCCAGCAGTGAAGAGGAGGATACTGAAGCTTTCTTT. Translated: CASSEEEDTEAFF.

This clonotype was seen once. The chain is built from TRBV12-3 or TRBV12-4 and TRBJ2-5; D remains unclear. The CDR3 contains 16 residues. With 0 bases removed from V and 2 bases from J, the gap between germline ends came to 13 bases. This CDR3 reads CASSLARLLIQETQYF. The CDR3 DNA sequence: TGTGCCAGCAGTTTAGCGCGGCTGTTAATACAAGAGACCCAGTACTTC.

This clonotype was detected a few times. V usage is TRBV20-1 and J usage is TRBJ1-1, with D unclear. Trimming shortened V by 2 bases and J by 2 bases, and 18 bases separated the two germline ends. The CDR3 spans 16 residues. Germline-derived CDR1 and CDR2 are DFQATT and SNEGSKA (reference sequence). DNA of the CDR3: TGCAGTGCTAGACCCCCCTCCCGGTTGTTTAACACTGAAGCTTTCTTT. Its protein product is CSARPPSRLFNTEAFF.

The J gene is TRBJ1-5, the V gene TRBV7-4; 9 nucleotides align to TRBD1. The V gene end was trimmed by 5 bases and the J gene end by 3 bases; junction bases not matched to a gene: 5. The CDR3 is 15 residues long. Germline V gives CDR1 SGHVT, CDR2 SQSDAQ. The CDR3 nucleotides read TGTGCCAGCAGCAGGGGACAGGGAGTCAATCAGCCCCAGCATTTT. This codes for CASSRGQGVNQPQHF.

This clonotype was picked up a small number of times. V is TRBV6-6 and J is TRBJ1-5; D might be TRBD1 (5 bases). Trimming shortened V by 4 bases and J by 2 bases, and 18 bases separated the two germline ends. Germline-derived CDR1 and CDR2 are MNHNY and SVGAGI (reference sequence). The CDR3 is made up of 17 amino acids. CDR3: CASSFSGIGGGNQPQHF. The CDR3 DNA reads as TGTGCCAGCAGTTTTTCAGGGATCGGGGGGGGCAATCAGCCCCAGCATTTT.

This clonotype was seen more than once but under ten times. Here the CDR3 DNA reads TGCAGCGTTGTCCCCAGGGCGCTGAACACTGAAGCTTTCTTT. It encodes CSVVPRALNTEAFF. The V gene is TRBV29-1, the J gene TRBJ1-1; a weak D match, TRBD1 (5 bases). V lost 4 bases and J lost 0, with 12 bases in between. The CDR3 loop spans 14 amino acids. The germline gives CDR1 SQVTM, CDR2 ANQGSEA.